Presented here are 21 T cell receptor beta chains from one specimen sequenced in a study of beta chain features in type 1 diabetes. Findings of the study overall: In every one of the four CD4+ subsets, TCRB CDR3s were moderately but significantly shorter in Type 1 diabetes patients.

The whole isolated RNA underwent reverse transcription, so sequencing captured expressed TCRB transcripts. The data were produced by immunoSEQ multiplex PCR, yet TCRdb's version contains in-frame clones alone and is incomplete. The table shows 150,000 to 170,000 clones, with about 9.3% occurring only once. Their antigens are not known. Input material: central memory CD4+ T cells from blood. The receptors here all came from a man in his thirties or forties with type 1 diabetes.

This chain links TRBV18 with TRBJ2-3, with D possibly being TRBD1 (6 bases). The CDR3 has 14 residues. In germline, CDR1 is KGHSH, CDR2 LQKENI. V lost 6 bases, J lost 2 bases, and 12 bases lay in between. The CDR3 DNA follows: TGTGCCAGCTCGAAAAGGGGGATCACAGATACGCAGTATTTT. Its protein product is CASSKRGITDTQYF.

The table lists this clone with a few counts. This chain connects TRBV28 to TRBJ2-1, with TRBD2 matching over 7 bases. The CDR3 loop spans 15 amino acids. Looked up from germline, CDR1 is MDHEN and CDR2 is SYDVKM. The V and J ends lost 7 bases and 6 bases, in that order; junction bases with no gene match: 12. The CDR3 region is CASMEASGTFNEQFF. For the CDR3, the DNA is TGTGCCAGCATGGAAGCAAGCGGGACGTTCAATGAGCAGTTCTTC.

The rearrangement links TRBV30 to TRBJ2-1, with no clear D. Trimming removed 1 base from V and 2 bases from J, with 6 bases in between. The CDR3 extends over 13 amino acids. CDR1 GTSNPN and CDR2 SVGIG come from the germline V gene (reference sequence). CDR3 protein: CAWSAQTYNEQFF. The CDR3, as DNA: TGTGCCTGGAGTGCACAGACCTACAATGAGCAGTTCTTC.

This clone was seen more than once but under ten times. V usage is TRBV19 and J usage is TRBJ2-3; TRBD2 matches at 9 bases. The CDR3 is 15 residues long. Germline CDR1 is LNHDA and CDR2 is SQIVND (reference sequence). The junction had 5 bases not matched to a gene; V was cut back by 3 bases and J by 4 bases. The CDR3 loop is CASSISSGMSDTQYF. The CDR3 region has the DNA TGTGCCAGTAGTATCTCTAGCGGGATGTCAGATACGCAGTATTTT.

This clone was counted a few times. The rearrangement joins TRBV27 to TRBJ1-5, with D hard to call. The CDR3 extends over 14 amino acids. Germline CDR1 is MNHEY and CDR2 is SMNVEV (reference sequence). Trimming removed 5 bases at V and 2 bases at J, with 10 bases between. The CDR3 DNA follows: TGTGCCAGCAGTCCCTTTAGTGGCAATCAGCCCCAGCATTTT. Translating gives CASSPFSGNQPQHF.

The chain couples TRBV2 to TRBJ1-5; 10 bases align to TRBD1. The V and J ends lost 4 bases and 6 bases, in that order; junction bases with no gene match: 3. From germline, CDR1 is SNHLY and CDR2 FYNNEI. The CDR3 is made up of 14 amino acids. The CDR3 nucleotides read TGTGCCAGCAGTGGGACAGGGGGTTTTCAGCCCCAGCATTTT. Protein sequence: CASSGTGGFQPQHF.

In the case of this clone: This sample includes further DNA sequences coding for the same CDR3. This rearrangement joins TRBV5-1 to TRBJ2-7; a possible D gene is TRBD1 (5 bases). The CDR3 covers 13 residues. The V gene lost 0 bases and the J gene lost 3 bases, with 7 bases spanning the gap. CDR1 and CDR2 from the germline V gene are SGHRS and YFSETQ. CDR3 sequence (DNA): TGCGCCAGCAGCTTGGACAGGAGCTACGAGCAGTACTTC. Amino acids: CASSLDRSYEQYF.

This clone has a handful of counts. Here the CDR3 DNA reads TGCGCCAGCAGCTTGACAGGGACTGGGGCCAACGTCCTGACTTTC. Protein: CASSLTGTGANVLTF. V is TRBV5-1 and J is TRBJ2-6, with D possibly matching TRBD1 (6 bases). Germline V CDR1 and CDR2: SGHRS, YFSETQ. Trimming left V 1 base short and J 2 bases short, with 7 bases between. This CDR3 is 15 amino acids long.

The chain joins TRBV7-6 to TRBJ2-1; 7 positions match TRBD1. The CDR3 loop spans 13 amino acids. Germline-derived CDR1 and CDR2 are SGHVS and FNYEAQ. Trimming at V came to 5 bases and at J to 6 bases, leaving 4 bases not matched to a gene. CDR3 DNA: TGTGCCAGCAGCACATCAGGGGGCAATGAGCAGTTCTTC. Encoded protein: CASSTSGGNEQFF.

Ten or more counts support this clone. J is TRBJ2-5 and V is TRBV29-1; no firm D call. This CDR3 comprises 11 residues. V was shortened by 8 bases and J by 3 bases, with 10 bases between the two germline ends. Looked up from germline, CDR1 is SQVTM and CDR2 is ANQGSEA. The CDR3 region has the DNA TGCAGCTCTGGCAGGAAAGAGACCCAGTACTTC. The encoded protein is CSSGRKETQYF.

The table lists this clone with a few counts. The chain links TRBV5-1 to TRBJ2-7; D not certain. V lost 7 bases and J lost 3, with 17 bases in between. This CDR3 contains 14 residues. The V gene's germline CDR1 is SGHRS and CDR2 YFSETQ. The CDR3 here is CASHDNPNDYEQYF. DNA of the CDR3: TGCGCCAGCCACGACAACCCGAACGACTACGAGCAGTACTTC.

Only a few counts were recorded for this clone. The V call is TRBV29-1, the J call TRBJ2-3; TRBD2 might be the D (5 bases). The germline CDR1 and CDR2 sequences are SQVTM and ANQGSEA. This CDR3 spans 11 amino acids. V lost 1 base, J lost 11 bases, and 10 bases lay in between. The CDR3 coding sequence is TGCAGCGTTGAAGTAGGGAGTGGGCAGTATTTT. Translation: CSVEVGSGQYF.

The chain combines TRBV7-9 with TRBJ2-5, with 9 bases identical to TRBD2. Germline V lookup: CDR1 SEHNR, CDR2 FQNEAQ (reference sequence). This CDR3 spans 17 amino acids. The ends lost 4 bases at V and 4 bases at J; junction bases unmatched: 13. The CDR3 DNA is TGTGCCAGCAGCTCCCGGCTCCCAGCGGGAGGAGGAGAGACCCAGTACTTC. Its protein product is CASSSRLPAGGGETQYF.

The J gene is TRBJ2-5, the V gene TRBV6-1; perhaps TRBD2 as D (6 bases). CDR1 and CDR2 (germline): MNHNS, SASEGT. This CDR3 is 15 amino acids long. Between the trimmed V and J ends, which lost 5 bases and 5 bases, there was a span of 18 bases. The CDR3 sequence: CASSSRGGIRETQYF. The CDR3 DNA reads as TGTGCCAGCAGTTCCCGAGGAGGGATTAGGGAGACCCAGTACTTC.

This clone was detected a few times. The J gene is TRBJ1-1, the V gene TRBV29-1; the D is unclear. Looked up from germline, CDR1 is SQVTM and CDR2 is ANQGSEA. Trimming took off 7 bases at V and 1 base at J, with 7 bases between the two ends. The CDR3 length is 11 residues. DNA of the CDR3: TGCAGCGCCGTGGCGAACACTGAAGCTTTCTTT. Translated, it gives CSAVANTEAFF. Together with reference TRBV29-1 and TRBJ1-1, the CDR3 gives the full variable domain: SAVISQKPSRDICQRGTSLTIQCQVDSQVTMMFWYRQQPGQSLTLIATANQGSEATYESGFVIDKFPISRPNLTFSTLTVSNMSPEDSSIYLCSAVANTEAFFGQGTRLTVV.

The chain carries TRBV19 and TRBJ2-1; TRBD2 is a possible D gene (7 bases). The CDR3 runs to 14 residues. V was trimmed by 4 bases and J by 9 bases, leaving 16 bases between them. Germline values: CDR1 LNHDA, CDR2 SQIVND (reference sequence). The chain's CDR3 is CASSTLARGGEQFF. The CDR3 DNA follows: TGTGCCAGTAGTACCTTAGCTAGGGGGGGTGAGCAGTTCTTC.

This clone was recorded a few times. The chain employs TRBV7-3 and TRBJ2-3, with D unclear. The ends were cut back, 3 bases at V and 0 bases at J, with 7 bases in the middle. The V gene's germline CDR1 is SGHTA and CDR2 FQGTGA. The CDR3 contains 14 residues. In nucleotides, the CDR3 is TGTGCCAGCAGCTTGAGGCAGAGCACAGATACGCAGTATTTT. Protein: CASSLRQSTDTQYF.

The chain is built from TRBV10-3 and TRBJ2-3; 9 bases agree with TRBD1. The CDR3 spans 12 residues. With V trimmed by 8 bases and J by 6 bases, 3 bases remained unmatched. Germline values: CDR1 ENHRY, CDR2 SYGVKD. Written as DNA, the CDR3 is TGTGCCATCCGGGACAGGGCGGATACGCAGTATTTT. Its protein product is CAIRDRADTQYF.

The chain couples TRBV5-5 to TRBJ2-4; TRBD2 matches at 11 bases. The length of the CDR3 is 16 residues. From germline, CDR1 is SGHKS and CDR2 YYEKEE (reference sequence). J was trimmed by 8 bases and V by 4 bases; bases with no gene match: 11. The CDR3 region is CASSLAGGQGGHIQYF. In DNA, the CDR3 is TGTGCCAGCAGCCTAGCGGGAGGCCAAGGGGGACACATTCAGTACTTC.

In this sample, this clone turned up a few times. The rearrangement links TRBV5-4 to TRBJ2-2, with TRBD1 matching 8 bases. Germline V gene data show CDR1 as SGHNT and CDR2 as YYREEE (reference sequence). The CDR3 has 14 residues. Trimming removed 4 bases from V and 7 bases from J; junction bases left unmatched: 6. The CDR3 protein is CASSRQGADGELFF. CDR3 coding DNA: TGTGCCAGCAGCCGTCAGGGGGCCGACGGGGAGCTGTTTTTT.

This clone has more than one count but fewer than ten. V gene TRBV11-2 combines with J gene TRBJ2-3; 9 nucleotides align to TRBD2. The CDR3 contains 16 residues. V shed 1 base, J shed 1 base, and the junction held 3 bases outside the gene matches. CDR1 and CDR2 from the germline V gene are SGHAT and FQNNGV. The CDR3 DNA sequence: TGTGCCAGCAGCTTAGGACTAGCGGTTGGCACAGATACGCAGTATTTT. It specifies CASSLGLAVGTDTQYF.